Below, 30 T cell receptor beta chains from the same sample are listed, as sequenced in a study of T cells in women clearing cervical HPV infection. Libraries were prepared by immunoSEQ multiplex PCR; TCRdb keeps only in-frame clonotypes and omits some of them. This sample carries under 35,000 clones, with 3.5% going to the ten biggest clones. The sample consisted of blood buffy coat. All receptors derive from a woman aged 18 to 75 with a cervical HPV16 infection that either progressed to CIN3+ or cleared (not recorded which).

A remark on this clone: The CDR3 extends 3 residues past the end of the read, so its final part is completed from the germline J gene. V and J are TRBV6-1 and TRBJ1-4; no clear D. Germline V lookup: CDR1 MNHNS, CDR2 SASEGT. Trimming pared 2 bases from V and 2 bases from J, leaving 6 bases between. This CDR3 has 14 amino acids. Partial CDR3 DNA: TGTGCCAGCAGTGAAACCGGGACTAATGAAAAA. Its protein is CASSETGTNEK. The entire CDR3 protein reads CASSETGTNEKLFF.

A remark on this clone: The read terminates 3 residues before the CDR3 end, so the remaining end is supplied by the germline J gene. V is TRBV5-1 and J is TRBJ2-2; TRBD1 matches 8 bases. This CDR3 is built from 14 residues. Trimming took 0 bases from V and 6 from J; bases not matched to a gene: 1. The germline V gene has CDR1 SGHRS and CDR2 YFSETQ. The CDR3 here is CASSLAQGAGELFF. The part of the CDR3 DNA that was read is TGCGCCAGCAGCTTGGCACAGGGGGCCGGGGAG.

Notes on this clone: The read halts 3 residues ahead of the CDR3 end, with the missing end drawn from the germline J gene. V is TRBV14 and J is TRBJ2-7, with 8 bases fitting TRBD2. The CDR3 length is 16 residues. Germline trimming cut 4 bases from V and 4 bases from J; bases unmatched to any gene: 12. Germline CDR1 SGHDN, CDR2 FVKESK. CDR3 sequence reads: CASSRGSPGGGYEQYF. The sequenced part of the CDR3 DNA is TGTGCCAGCAGCCGTGGTTCCCCCGGGGGGGGGTACGAG.

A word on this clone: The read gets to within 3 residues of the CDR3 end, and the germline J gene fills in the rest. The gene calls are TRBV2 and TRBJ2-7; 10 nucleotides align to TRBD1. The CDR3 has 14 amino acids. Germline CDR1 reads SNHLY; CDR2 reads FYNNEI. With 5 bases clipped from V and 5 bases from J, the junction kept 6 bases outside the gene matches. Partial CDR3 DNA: TGTGCCAGCAGTCGGGGACAGGGGTTGAACGAG. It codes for CASSRGQGLNE. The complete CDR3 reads CASSRGQGLNEQYF.

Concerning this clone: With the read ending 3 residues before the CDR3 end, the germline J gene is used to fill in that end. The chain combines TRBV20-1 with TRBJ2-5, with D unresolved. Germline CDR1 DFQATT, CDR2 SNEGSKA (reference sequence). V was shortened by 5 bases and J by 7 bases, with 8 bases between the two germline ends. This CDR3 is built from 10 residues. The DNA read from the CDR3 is TGCAGTGCTCCCAAGGGGACC. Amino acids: CSAPKGT. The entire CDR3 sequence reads CSAPKGTQYF.

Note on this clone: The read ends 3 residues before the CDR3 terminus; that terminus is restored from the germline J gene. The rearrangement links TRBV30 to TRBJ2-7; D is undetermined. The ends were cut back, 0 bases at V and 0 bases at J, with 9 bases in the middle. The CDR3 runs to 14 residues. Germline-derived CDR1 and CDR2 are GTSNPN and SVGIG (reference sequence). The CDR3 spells CAWSVTVNSYEQYF. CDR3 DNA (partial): TGTGCCTGGAGTGTAACTGTTAACTCCTACGAG.

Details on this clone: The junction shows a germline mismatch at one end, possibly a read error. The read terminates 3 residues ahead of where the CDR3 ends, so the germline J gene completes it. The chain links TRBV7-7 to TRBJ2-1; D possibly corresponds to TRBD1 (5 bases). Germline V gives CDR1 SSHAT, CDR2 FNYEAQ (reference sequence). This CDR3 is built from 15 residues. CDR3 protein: CASSSDISSYNEQFF. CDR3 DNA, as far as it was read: TGTGCTAGCAGCTCGGACATTTCCTCCTACAATGAG. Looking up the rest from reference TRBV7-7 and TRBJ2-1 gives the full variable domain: GAGVSQSPRYKVTKRGQDVTLRCDPISSHATLYWYQQALGQGPEFLTYFNYEAQPDKSGLPSDRFSAERPEGSISTLTIQRTEQRDSAMYRCASSSDISSYNEQFFGPGTRLTVL.

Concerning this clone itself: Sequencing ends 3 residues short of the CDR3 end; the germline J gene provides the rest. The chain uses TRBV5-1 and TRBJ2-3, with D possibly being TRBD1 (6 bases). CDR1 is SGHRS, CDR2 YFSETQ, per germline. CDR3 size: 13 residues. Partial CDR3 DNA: TGCGCCAGCAGGGCTCCCTCAGGGGAGACG. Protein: CASRAPSGET. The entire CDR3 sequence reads CASRAPSGETQYF.

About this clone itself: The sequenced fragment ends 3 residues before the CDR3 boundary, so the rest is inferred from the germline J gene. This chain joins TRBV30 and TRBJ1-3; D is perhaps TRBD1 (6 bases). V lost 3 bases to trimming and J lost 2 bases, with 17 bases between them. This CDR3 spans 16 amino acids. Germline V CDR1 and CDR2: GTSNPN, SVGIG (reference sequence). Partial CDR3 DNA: TGTGCCTGGAGCTGGTCCGGGGGGGCGGCTGGAAACACC. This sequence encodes CAWSWSGGAAGNT. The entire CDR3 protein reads CAWSWSGGAAGNTIYF.

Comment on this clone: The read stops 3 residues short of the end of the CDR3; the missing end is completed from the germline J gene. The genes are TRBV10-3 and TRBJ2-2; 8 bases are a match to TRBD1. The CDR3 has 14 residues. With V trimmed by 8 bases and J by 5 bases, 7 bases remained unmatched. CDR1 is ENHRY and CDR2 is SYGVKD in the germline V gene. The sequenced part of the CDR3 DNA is TGTGCCATCCGCGGACAGGGCGATACCGGGGAG. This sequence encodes CAIRGQGDTGE. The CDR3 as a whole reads CAIRGQGDTGELFF.

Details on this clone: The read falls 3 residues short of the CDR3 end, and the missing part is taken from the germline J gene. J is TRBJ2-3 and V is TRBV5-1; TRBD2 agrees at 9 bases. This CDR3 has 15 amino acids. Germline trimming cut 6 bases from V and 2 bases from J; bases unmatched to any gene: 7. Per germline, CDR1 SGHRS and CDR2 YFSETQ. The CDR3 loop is CASTLTSGLTDTQYF. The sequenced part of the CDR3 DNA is TGCGCCAGCACCCTGACTAGCGGACTCACAGATACG.

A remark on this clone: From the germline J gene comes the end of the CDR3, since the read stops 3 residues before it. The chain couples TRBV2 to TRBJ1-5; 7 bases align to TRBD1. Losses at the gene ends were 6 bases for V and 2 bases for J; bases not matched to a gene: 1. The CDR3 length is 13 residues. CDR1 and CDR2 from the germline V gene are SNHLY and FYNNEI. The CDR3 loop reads CASRTGGNQPQHF. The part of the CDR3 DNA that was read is TGTGCCAGCAGAACAGGGGGCAATCAGCCC.

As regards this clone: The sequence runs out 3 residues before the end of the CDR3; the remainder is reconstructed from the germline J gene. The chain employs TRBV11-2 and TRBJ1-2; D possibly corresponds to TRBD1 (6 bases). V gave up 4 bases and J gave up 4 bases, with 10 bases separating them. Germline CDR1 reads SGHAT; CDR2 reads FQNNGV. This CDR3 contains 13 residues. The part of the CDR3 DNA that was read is TGTGCCAGCAGCTCCGGACAGTCCTATGGC. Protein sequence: CASSSGQSYG. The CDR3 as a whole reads CASSSGQSYGYTF. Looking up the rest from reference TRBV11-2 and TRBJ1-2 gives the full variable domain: EAGVAQSPRYKIIEKRQSVAFWCNPISGHATLYWYQQILGQGPKLLIQFQNNGVVDDSQLPKDRFSAERLKGVDSTLKIQPAKLEDSAVYLCASSSGQSYGYTFGSGTRLTVV.

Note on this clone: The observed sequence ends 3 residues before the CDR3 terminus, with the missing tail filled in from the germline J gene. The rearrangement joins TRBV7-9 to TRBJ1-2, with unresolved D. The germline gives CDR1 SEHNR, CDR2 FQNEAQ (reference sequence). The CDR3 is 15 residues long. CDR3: CASSPRTSGKGDYTF. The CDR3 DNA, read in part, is TGTGCCAGCAGCCCAAGGACTAGCGGGAAAGGCGAC.

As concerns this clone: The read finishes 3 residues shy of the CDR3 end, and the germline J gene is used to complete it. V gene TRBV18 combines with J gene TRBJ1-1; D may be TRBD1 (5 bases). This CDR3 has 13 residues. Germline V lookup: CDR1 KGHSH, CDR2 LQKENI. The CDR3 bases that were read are TGTGCCAGCTCACCAGGGACTAGCGGGAGG. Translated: CASSPGTSGR. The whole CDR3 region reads CASSPGTSGRAFF.

CDR3 loop: CASSPPGQRVYGQYF. The part of the CDR3 DNA that was read is TGTGCCAGCAGCCCTCCGGGTCAGCGGGTTTATGGT. The V and J genes are TRBV7-9 and TRBJ2-4, with D possibly being TRBD2 (6 bases). The missing CDR3 end, 3 residues past where the read stops, is filled in from the germline J gene. This CDR3 is built from 15 residues. Germline loops: CDR1 SEHNR, CDR2 FQNEAQ (reference sequence). Full variable domain (remainder filled in from reference TRBV7-9 and TRBJ2-4): DTGVSQNPRHKITKRGQNVTFRCDPISEHNRLYWYRQTLGQGPEFLTYFQNEAQLEKSRLLSDRFSAERPKGSFSTLEIQRTEQGDSAMYLCASSPPGQRVYGQYFGAGTRLSVL.

The CDR3: CSVATSGIIYEQYF. CDR3 bases read: TGCAGCGTTGCGACTAGCGGGATAATTTACGAG. The chain carries TRBV29-1 and TRBJ2-7, with 11 nucleotides matching TRBD2. The read gets to within 3 residues of the CDR3 end, and the germline J gene fills in the rest. CDR3 length: 14 amino acids. V lost 4 bases and J lost 4; bases outside the gene matches: 6. Germline CDR1 and CDR2: SQVTM and ANQGSEA.

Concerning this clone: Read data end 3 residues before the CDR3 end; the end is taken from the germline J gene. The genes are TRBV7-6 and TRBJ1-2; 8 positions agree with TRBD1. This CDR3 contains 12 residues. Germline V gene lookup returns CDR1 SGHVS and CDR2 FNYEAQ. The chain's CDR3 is CASSLGQGPYTF. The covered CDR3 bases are TGTGCCAGCAGCTTAGGACAGGGGCCT.

The CDR3 loop reads CASSLQVNTGELFF. The CDR3 bases that were read are TGTGCCAGCAGCTTACAGGTTAACACCGGGGAG. V is TRBV7-2 and J is TRBJ2-2; D call uncertain. The DNA ends 3 residues before the CDR3 does, and the rest of the CDR3 is filled in from the germline J gene. CDR1 and CDR2 (germline): SGHTA, FQGNSA. The CDR3 runs 14 residues. V shed 2 bases and J shed 2 bases, with 6 bases lying between them. Filled out from reference TRBV7-2 and TRBJ2-2, the complete variable domain reads GAGVSQSPSNKVTEKGKDVELRCDPISGHTALYWYRQSLGQGLEFLIYFQGNSAPDKSGLPSDRFSAERTGGSVSTLTIQRTQQEDSAVYLCASSLQVNTGELFFGEGSRLTVL.

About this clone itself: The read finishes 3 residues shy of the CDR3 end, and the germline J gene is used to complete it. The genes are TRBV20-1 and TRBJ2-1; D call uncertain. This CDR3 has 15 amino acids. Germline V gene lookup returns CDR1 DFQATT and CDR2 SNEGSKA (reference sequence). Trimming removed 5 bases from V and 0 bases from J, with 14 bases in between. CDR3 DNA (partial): TGCAGTGCTCAGCATAGCCCCAGCTCCTACAATGAG. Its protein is CSAQHSPSSYNE. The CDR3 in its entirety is CSAQHSPSSYNEQFF.

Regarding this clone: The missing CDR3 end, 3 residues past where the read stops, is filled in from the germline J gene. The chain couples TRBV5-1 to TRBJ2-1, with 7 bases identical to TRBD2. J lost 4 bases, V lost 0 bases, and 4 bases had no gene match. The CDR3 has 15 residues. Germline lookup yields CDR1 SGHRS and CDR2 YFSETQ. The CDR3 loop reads CASSLASGRYNEQFF. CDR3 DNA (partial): TGCGCCAGCAGCTTGGCTAGCGGTCGTTACAATGAG.

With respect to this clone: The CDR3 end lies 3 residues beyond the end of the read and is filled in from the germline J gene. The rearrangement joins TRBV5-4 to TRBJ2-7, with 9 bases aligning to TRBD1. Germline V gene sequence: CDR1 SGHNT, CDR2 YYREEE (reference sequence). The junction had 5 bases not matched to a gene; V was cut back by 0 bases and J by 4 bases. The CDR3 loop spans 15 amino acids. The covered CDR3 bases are TGTGCCAGCAGCTTGGGCATGGACAGGGGATACGAG. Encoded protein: CASSLGMDRGYE. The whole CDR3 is CASSLGMDRGYEQYF.

CDR3 DNA (partial): TGTGCCAGCAGCGTCGCGGGACAGGCCTCCTACGAG. It translates to CASSVAGQASYE. The entire CDR3 reads CASSVAGQASYEQYF. V and J are TRBV6-2 or TRBV6-3 and TRBJ2-7; 8 positions agree with TRBD1. The sequenced fragment ends 3 residues before the CDR3 boundary, so the rest is inferred from the germline J gene. Germline CDR1 and CDR2: MNHEY and SVGEGT. The CDR3 extends over 15 amino acids. The V gene end was trimmed by 6 bases and the J gene end by 0 bases; junction bases not matched to a gene: 7.

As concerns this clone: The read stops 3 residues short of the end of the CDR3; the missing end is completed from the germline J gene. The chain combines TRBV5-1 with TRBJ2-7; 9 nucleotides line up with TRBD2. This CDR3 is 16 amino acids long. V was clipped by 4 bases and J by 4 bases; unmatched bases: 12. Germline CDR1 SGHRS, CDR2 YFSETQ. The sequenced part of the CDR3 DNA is TGCGCCAGCAGCCCGTGGCCGAGTAGCGGGAGTTACGAG. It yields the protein CASSPWPSSGSYE. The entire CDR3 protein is CASSPWPSSGSYEQYF.

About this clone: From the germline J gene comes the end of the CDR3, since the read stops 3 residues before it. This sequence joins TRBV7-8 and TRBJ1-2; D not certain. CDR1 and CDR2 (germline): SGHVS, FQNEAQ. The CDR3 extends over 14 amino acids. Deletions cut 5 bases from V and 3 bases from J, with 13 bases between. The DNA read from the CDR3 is TGTGCCAGCAGCCCACTTACTGTCGACTATGGC. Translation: CASSPLTVDYG. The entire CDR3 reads CASSPLTVDYGYTF.

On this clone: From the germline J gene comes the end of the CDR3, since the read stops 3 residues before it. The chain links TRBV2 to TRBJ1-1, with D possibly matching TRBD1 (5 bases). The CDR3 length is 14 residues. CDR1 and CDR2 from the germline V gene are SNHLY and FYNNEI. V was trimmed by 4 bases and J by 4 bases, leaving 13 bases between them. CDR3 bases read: TGTGCCAGCAGTGGTCCGACAGAATCCACTGAA. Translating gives CASSGPTESTE. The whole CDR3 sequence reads CASSGPTESTEAFF. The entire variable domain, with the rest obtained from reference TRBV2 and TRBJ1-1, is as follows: EPEVTQTPSHQVTQMGQEVILRCVPISNHLYFYWYRQILGQKVEFLVSFYNNEISEKSEIFDDQFSVERPDGSNFTLKIRSTKLEDSAMYFCASSGPTESTEAFFGQGTRLTVV.

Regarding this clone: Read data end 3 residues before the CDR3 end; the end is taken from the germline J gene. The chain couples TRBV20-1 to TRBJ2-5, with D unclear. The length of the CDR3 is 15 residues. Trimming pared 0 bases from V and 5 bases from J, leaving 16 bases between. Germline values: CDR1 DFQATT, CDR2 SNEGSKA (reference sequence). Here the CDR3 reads CSARDRGGLRETQYF. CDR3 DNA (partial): TGCAGTGCTAGAGATCGAGGCGGATTGAGGGAGACC.

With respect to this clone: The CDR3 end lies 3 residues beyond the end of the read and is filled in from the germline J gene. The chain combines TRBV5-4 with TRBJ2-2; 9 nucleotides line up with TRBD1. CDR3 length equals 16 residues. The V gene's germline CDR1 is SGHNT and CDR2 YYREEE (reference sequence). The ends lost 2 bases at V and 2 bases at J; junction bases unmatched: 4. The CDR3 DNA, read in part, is TGTGCCAGCAGCTTCGACAGGGGGTCTAACACCGGGGAG. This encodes CASSFDRGSNTGE. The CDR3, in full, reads CASSFDRGSNTGELFF. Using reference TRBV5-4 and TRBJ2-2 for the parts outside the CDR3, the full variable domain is ETGVTQSPTHLIKTRGQQVTLRCSSQSGHNTVSWYQQALGQGPQFIFQYYREEENGRGNFPPRFSGLQFPNYSSELNVNALELDDSALYLCASSFDRGSNTGELFFGEGSRLTVL.

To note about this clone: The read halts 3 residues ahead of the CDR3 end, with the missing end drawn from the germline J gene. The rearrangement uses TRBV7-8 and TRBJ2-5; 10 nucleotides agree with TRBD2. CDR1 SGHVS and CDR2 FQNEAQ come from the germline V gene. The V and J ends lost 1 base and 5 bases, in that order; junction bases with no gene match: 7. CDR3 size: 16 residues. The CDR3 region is CASSLVLAGVGETQYF. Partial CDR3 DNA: TGTGCCAGCAGCTTAGTGCTAGCGGGGGTCGGGGAGACC. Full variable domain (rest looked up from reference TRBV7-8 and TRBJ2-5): GAGVSQSPRYKVAKRGQDVALRCDPISGHVSLFWYQQALGQGPEFLTYFQNEAQLDKSGLPSDRFFAERPEGSVSTLKIQRTQQEDSAVYLCASSLVLAGVGETQYFGPGTRLLVL.

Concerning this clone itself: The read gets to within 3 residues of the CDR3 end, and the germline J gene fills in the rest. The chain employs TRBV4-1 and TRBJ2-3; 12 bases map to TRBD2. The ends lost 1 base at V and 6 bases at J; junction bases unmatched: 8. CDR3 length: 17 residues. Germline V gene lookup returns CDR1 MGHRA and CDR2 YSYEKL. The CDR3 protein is CASSQVSRTSGADTQYF. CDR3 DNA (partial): TGCGCCAGCAGCCAAGTCTCCCGGACTAGCGGGGCCGATACG.